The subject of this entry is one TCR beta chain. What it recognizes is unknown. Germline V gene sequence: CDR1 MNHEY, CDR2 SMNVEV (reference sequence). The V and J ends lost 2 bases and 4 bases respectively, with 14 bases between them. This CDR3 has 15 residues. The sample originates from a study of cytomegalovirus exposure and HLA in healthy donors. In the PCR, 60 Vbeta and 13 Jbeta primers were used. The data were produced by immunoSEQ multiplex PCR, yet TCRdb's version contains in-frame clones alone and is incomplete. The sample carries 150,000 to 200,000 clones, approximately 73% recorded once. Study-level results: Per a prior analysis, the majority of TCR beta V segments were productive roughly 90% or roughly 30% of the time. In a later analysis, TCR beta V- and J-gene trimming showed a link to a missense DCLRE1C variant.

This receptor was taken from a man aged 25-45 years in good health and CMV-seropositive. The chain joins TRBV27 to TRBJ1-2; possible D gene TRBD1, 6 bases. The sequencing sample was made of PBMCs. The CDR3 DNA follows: TGTGCCAGCAGTTTAGGGGGCAGGGAAAGCTATGGCTACACCTTC. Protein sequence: CASSLGGRESYGYTF.